This T cell receptor (beta chain) was documented in a study of blood T cell repertoires in COVID-19. Turning to the study itself: Material from acute and convalescent COVID-19 was sourced from the United States, Italy and Spain. PBMCs, B-cell-depleted T cells, or T cells provided the cDNA or gDNA that made up the material.

Germline loops: CDR1 ENHRY, CDR2 SYGVKD. V was cut by 2 bases and J by 2 bases, with 12 bases left in between. The CDR3 sequence is 15 residues long. TCRdb keeps only in-frame clones here, not all; method: immunoSEQ multiplex PCR. The table lists 50,000 to 60,000 clones, 75% to 85% of them singletons, with around 15% in the top ten. Sequenced material: peripheral blood. This sequence joins TRBV10-3 and TRBJ1-1, with D possibly TRBD1 on 6 matching bases. The receptor was derived from a man aged 40-50 years with acute or convalescent COVID-19. CDR3 amino acids: CAISEDRIGNTEAFF. The CDR3 DNA follows: TGTGCCATCAGTGAGGACAGGATTGGAAACACTGAAGCTTTCTTT.